The clone carrying this T cell receptor beta chain was recorded many times. The antigen is not known. This specimen comes from a study of breast tumors, draining lymph nodes, adjacent tissues. Regarding the study as a whole: Tumor TCR diversity was below lymph nodes but above nontumor tissue.

Axillary draining lymph nodes of breast cancer patients supplied the node samples. TCRdb called the multiplex PCR reads again in MiXCR, with one record for every CDR3 protein. Of about 130,000 distinct CDR3 sequences listed, roughly 20% were seen once; the top ten hold around 2.2%. Material for sequencing was axillary lymph node tissue. The TCR sequence derives from a female donor with breast cancer. Some clones in this sample may be carry-over from other donors' samples.

The CDR3 nucleotides are TGTGCCAGCAGCTTAGCCTCTACAGATTACGAGCAGTACTTC. As protein: CASSLASTDYEQYF. This chain links TRBV7-8 with TRBJ2-7; D is ambiguous. The CDR3 covers 14 residues. Germline assignment: CDR1 SGHVS and CDR2 FQNEAQ. Deletions cut 0 bases from V and 4 bases from J, with 10 bases between.